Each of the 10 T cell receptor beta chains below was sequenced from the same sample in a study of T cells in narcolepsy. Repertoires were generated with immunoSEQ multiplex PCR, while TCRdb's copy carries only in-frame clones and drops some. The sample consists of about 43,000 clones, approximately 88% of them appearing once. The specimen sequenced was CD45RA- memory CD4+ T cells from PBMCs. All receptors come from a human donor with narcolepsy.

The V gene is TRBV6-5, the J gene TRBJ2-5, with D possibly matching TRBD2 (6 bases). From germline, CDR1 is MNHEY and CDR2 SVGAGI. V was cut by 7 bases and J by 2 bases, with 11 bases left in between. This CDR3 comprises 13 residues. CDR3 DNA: TGTGCCAGCAACCGGGACTCGCAAGAGACCCAGTACTTC. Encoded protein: CASNRDSQETQYF.

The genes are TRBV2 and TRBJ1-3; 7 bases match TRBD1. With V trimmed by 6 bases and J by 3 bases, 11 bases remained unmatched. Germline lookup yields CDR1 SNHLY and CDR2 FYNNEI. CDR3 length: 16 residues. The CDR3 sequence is CASSDRAKGFGNTIYF. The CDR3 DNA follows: TGTGCCAGCAGCGACAGGGCAAAGGGGTTTGGAAACACCATATATTTT.

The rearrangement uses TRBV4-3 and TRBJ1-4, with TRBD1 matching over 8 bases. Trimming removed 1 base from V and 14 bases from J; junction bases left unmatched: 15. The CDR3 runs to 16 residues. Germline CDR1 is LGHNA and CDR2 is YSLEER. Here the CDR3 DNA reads TGCGCCAGCAGCCAAGTCACTGGGACAGGTTTTTCGGGGCTGTTTTTT. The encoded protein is CASSQVTGTGFSGLFF.

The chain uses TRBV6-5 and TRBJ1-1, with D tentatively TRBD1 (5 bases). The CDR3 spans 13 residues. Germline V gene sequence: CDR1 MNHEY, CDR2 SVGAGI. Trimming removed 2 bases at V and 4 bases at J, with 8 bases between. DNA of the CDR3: TGTGCCAGCAGTTACGTGGGGCGCACTGAAGCTTTCTTT. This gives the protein CASSYVGRTEAFF.

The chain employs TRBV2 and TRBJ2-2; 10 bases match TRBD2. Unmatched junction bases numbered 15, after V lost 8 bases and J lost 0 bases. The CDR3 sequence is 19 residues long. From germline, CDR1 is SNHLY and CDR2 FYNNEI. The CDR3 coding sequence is TGTGCCAGCGACCCATCTGGGGTAGCGGGGGGACCGAACACCGGGGAGCTGTTTTTT. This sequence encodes CASDPSGVAGGPNTGELFF.

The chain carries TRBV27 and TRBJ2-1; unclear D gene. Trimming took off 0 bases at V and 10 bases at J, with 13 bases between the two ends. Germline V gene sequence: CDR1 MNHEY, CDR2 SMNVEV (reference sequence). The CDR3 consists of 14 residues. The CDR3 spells CASSLSTPPREQFF. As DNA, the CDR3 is TGTGCCAGCAGTTTATCGACACCGCCTAGGGAGCAGTTCTTC.

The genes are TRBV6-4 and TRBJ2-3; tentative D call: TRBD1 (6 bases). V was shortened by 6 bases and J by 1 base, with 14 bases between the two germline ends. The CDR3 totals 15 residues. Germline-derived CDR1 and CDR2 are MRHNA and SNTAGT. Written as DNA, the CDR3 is TGTGCCAGCAGACAGGGATTAAGCCGCACAGATACGCAGTATTTT. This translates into CASRQGLSRTDTQYF.

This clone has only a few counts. The CDR3 is CASSLDVGASGETQYF. DNA of the CDR3: TGTGCCAGCAGCTTGGATGTAGGGGCTAGCGGAGAGACCCAGTACTTC. This chain joins TRBV5-4 and TRBJ2-5; 7 bases line up with TRBD2. With 0 bases clipped from V and 4 bases from J, the junction kept 9 bases outside the gene matches. Germline CDR1 and CDR2: SGHNT and YYREEE (reference sequence). This CDR3 contains 16 residues.

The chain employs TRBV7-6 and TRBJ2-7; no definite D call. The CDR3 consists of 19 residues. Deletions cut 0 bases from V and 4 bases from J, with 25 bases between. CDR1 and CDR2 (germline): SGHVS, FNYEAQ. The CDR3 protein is CASSLARGRRNSGGYEQYF. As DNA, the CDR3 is TGTGCCAGCAGCTTAGCGAGAGGTCGGAGAAACTCGGGTGGATACGAGCAGTACTTC.

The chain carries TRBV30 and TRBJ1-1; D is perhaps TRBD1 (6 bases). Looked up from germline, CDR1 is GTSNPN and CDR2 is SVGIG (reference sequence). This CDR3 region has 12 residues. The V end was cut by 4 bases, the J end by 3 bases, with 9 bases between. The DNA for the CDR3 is TGTGCCTGGAAGGACAGCTACACTGAAGCTTTCTTT. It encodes CAWKDSYTEAFF.